The 31 T cell receptor beta chains below come from one sample, sequenced in a study of technical replicates of blood from four donors. Some clones are missing from TCRdb's copy, which holds only in-frame ones; the method was immunoSEQ multiplex PCR. The sample has tens of thousands of clones, about 90% seen once. Material for sequencing was T cells isolated from PBMCs. The source is a human donor in good health.

J is TRBJ2-7 and V is TRBV11-2; no definite D call. This CDR3 is 13 amino acids long. V lost 2 bases and J lost 1, with 6 bases in between. CDR1 is SGHAT, CDR2 FQNNGV, per germline. The CDR3 DNA follows: TGTGCCAGCAGCTTACTGACTTCCTACGAGCAGTACTTC. It yields the protein CASSLLTSYEQYF.

V usage is TRBV11-2 and J usage is TRBJ1-2; 9 bases align to TRBD1. V lost 4 bases to trimming and J lost 4 bases; unmatched junction nucleotides: 4. CDR1 and CDR2 (germline): SGHAT, FQNNGV. The CDR3 sequence is 14 residues long. The CDR3 DNA follows: TGTGCCAGCAGCTCGACAGGGGGGGGCTATGGCTACACCTTC. The encoded protein is CASSSTGGGYGYTF.

The V call is TRBV19, the J call TRBJ2-3; D is possibly TRBD2 (7 bases). Trimming pared 3 bases from V and 1 base from J, leaving 14 bases between. This CDR3 comprises 16 residues. Looked up from germline, CDR1 is LNHDA and CDR2 is SQIVND (reference sequence). Here the CDR3 DNA reads TGTGCCAGTAGTATGAGTACGGGGGGCGGCACAGATACGCAGTATTTT. Translated, it gives CASSMSTGGGTDTQYF.

This rearrangement joins TRBV4-2 to TRBJ1-2; 9 bases line up with TRBD1. Unmatched junction bases numbered 11, after V lost 0 bases and J lost 6 bases. The germline V gene encodes CDR1 LGHNA and CDR2 YNFKEQ. The CDR3 length is 17 residues. This CDR3 reads CASSQDDITGGLDGYTF. CDR3 bases: TGTGCCAGCAGCCAAGATGACATAACAGGGGGCCTGGATGGCTACACCTTC.

This chain connects TRBV11-3 to TRBJ2-5, with TRBD2 identical over 10 bases. The CDR3 loop spans 15 amino acids. The germline gives CDR1 SGHNT, CDR2 YENEEA. V shed 5 bases and J 5 bases; nucleotides not matched to a gene: 8. The chain's CDR3 is CASSASGGAEETQYF. CDR3 nucleotide sequence: TGTGCCAGCAGCGCCAGCGGGGGGGCCGAGGAGACCCAGTACTTC.

The gene calls are TRBV27 and TRBJ2-7, with D possibly being TRBD2 (5 bases). Germline CDR1 is MNHEY and CDR2 is SMNVEV (reference sequence). The CDR3 is 13 amino acids. With 2 bases removed from V and 2 bases from J, the gap between germline ends came to 7 bases. CDR3 coding DNA: TGTGCCAGCAGTTTAGGGAGTCCCTACGAGCAGTACTTC. Protein product: CASSLGSPYEQYF.

The J gene is TRBJ2-7, the V gene TRBV4-1, with D possibly TRBD1 on 6 matching bases. Trimming took off 0 bases at V and 3 bases at J, with 12 bases between the two ends. Germline-derived CDR1 and CDR2 are MGHRA and YSYEKL. The CDR3 extends over 15 amino acids. CDR3 sequence: CASSQETGPLYEQYF. Written as DNA, the CDR3 is TGCGCCAGCAGCCAAGAGACAGGCCCCCTCTACGAGCAGTACTTC.

The genes are TRBV6-4 and TRBJ2-1; D is unresolved. This CDR3 region has 15 residues. The germline V gene has CDR1 MRHNA and CDR2 SNTAGT. V dropped 4 bases and J dropped 9 bases, with 19 bases sitting between them. In nucleotides, the CDR3 is TGTGCCAGCAGTGCAAGGTTGGCCCAACGCGGTGAGCAGTTCTTC. It specifies CASSARLAQRGEQFF.

This clone appeared a single time. The V and J genes are TRBV28 and TRBJ1-2; D might be TRBD1 (5 bases). V was cut by 6 bases and J by 3 bases, with 17 bases left in between. This CDR3 has 15 residues. The germline gives CDR1 MDHEN, CDR2 SYDVKM. The CDR3 nucleotides read TGTGCCAGCAGGGCGACAGAACCCCAATACTATGGCTACACCTTC. This encodes CASRATEPQYYGYTF.

This chain uses TRBV28 with TRBJ2-5; D ambiguous. Germline loops: CDR1 MDHEN, CDR2 SYDVKM. The CDR3 is 10 amino acids. V shed 7 bases and J shed 6 bases, with 6 bases lying between them. In DNA, the CDR3 is TGTGCCAGCAATATCCAGACCCAGTACTTC. Its protein product is CASNIQTQYF.

The chain has TRBV28 and TRBJ2-1, with 7 bases matching TRBD1. This CDR3 comprises 15 residues. After removal of 5 bases from V and 5 bases from J, the junction contained 9 bases not matched to a gene. CDR1 is MDHEN and CDR2 is SYDVKM in the germline V gene. CDR3 nucleotides: TGTGCCAGCAGTCCGGCCGGGACAGTCGACAATGAGCAGTTCTTC. It encodes CASSPAGTVDNEQFF. Full variable domain (missing parts from reference TRBV28 and TRBJ2-1): DVKVTQSSRYLVKRTGEKVFLECVQDMDHENMFWYRQDPGLGLRLIYFSYDVKMKEKGDIPEGYSVSREKKERFSLILESASTNQTSMYLCASSPAGTVDNEQFFGPGTRLTVL.

V usage is TRBV7-8 and J usage is TRBJ2-5; TRBD2 aligns across 14 bases. The CDR3 extends over 18 amino acids. With V trimmed by 2 bases and J by 5 bases, 10 bases remained unmatched. Germline CDR1 SGHVS, CDR2 FQNEAQ. The CDR3 here is CASSLIFGTSGRAETQYF. CDR3 DNA: TGTGCCAGCAGCTTAATCTTTGGGACTAGCGGGAGAGCGGAGACCCAGTACTTC.

The rearrangement uses TRBV2 and TRBJ2-7, with TRBD2 identical over 14 bases. The germline V gene has CDR1 SNHLY and CDR2 FYNNEI. The CDR3 totals 15 residues. The ends lost 6 bases at V and 5 bases at J; junction bases unmatched: 6. This CDR3 reads CASSATSGRDNEQYF. The CDR3 DNA reads TGTGCCAGCAGCGCGACTAGCGGGAGGGATAACGAGCAGTACTTC.

The genes are TRBV6-5 and TRBJ2-7; a possible D gene is TRBD2 (6 bases). Germline V gene data show CDR1 as MNHEY and CDR2 as SVGAGI. V lost 0 bases and J 4 bases, leaving 10 bases between the germline ends. This CDR3 has 14 residues. The CDR3 region has the DNA TGTGCCAGCAGTTACTCGGGGGGTAGGTACGAGCAGTACTTC. Residues: CASSYSGGRYEQYF.

The chain carries TRBV7-9 and TRBJ2-3, with 7 bases that match TRBD2. Germline CDR1 reads SEHNR; CDR2 reads FQNEAQ (reference sequence). V lost 1 base and J lost 2; bases outside the gene matches: 6. The CDR3 contains 16 residues. This chain's CDR3 is CASSLERGGPTDTQYF. CDR3 coding DNA: TGTGCCAGCAGCTTAGAGCGCGGGGGACCCACAGATACGCAGTATTTT.

Concerning this clone: The junction differs from germline at one of its ends, possibly a read error. Here the CDR3 DNA reads TGCGCCAGCAACCAACTCGTGAGGGACAATGAGCAGTTCTTC. It encodes CASNQLVRDNEQFF. The gene calls are TRBV4-1 and TRBJ2-1; D is perhaps TRBD2 (5 bases). This CDR3 comprises 14 residues. Per germline, CDR1 MGHRA and CDR2 YSYEKL.

The chain links TRBV6-6 to TRBJ1-2; 8 bases map to TRBD1. The CDR3 is made up of 15 amino acids. CDR1 is MNHNY and CDR2 is SVGAGI in the germline V gene (reference sequence). The V and J ends lost 6 bases and 7 bases, in that order; junction bases with no gene match: 13. CDR3 coding DNA: TGTGCCAGCAGACCGGACAGGGCCGTGCTTTTTGGCTACACCTTC. Protein product: CASRPDRAVLFGYTF.

The chain uses TRBV19 and TRBJ2-3; 12 positions match TRBD2. Germline-derived CDR1 and CDR2 are LNHDA and SQIVND (reference sequence). This CDR3 has 21 residues. With 3 bases clipped from V and 0 bases from J, the junction kept 16 bases outside the gene matches. Here the CDR3 reads CASSMIFLAGGPGISTDTQYF. The DNA of the CDR3 is TGTGCCAGTAGTATGATATTCCTAGCGGGAGGGCCTGGGATTAGCACAGATACGCAGTATTTT.

This chain links TRBV27 with TRBJ2-7, with TRBD1 as a possible D gene (6 bases). There are 18 residues in the CDR3. Looked up from germline, CDR1 is MNHEY and CDR2 is SMNVEV (reference sequence). The germline V and J ends were trimmed by 8 bases and 2 bases, with 28 bases remaining between them. The DNA of the CDR3 is TGTGCCAGCTCTACGCGACAGGCTGGGGGTTCAAACACCTACGAGCAGTACTTC. Protein: CASSTRQAGGSNTYEQYF.

CDR3 coding DNA: TGTGCCAGCAGTTTATTATCCCCTACCCTTGCCGAGCAGTACTTC. Translating gives CASSLLSPTLAEQYF. The chain couples TRBV28 to TRBJ2-7; D uncertain. Germline V gene data show CDR1 as MDHEN and CDR2 as SYDVKM. V lost 1 base and J 6 bases, leaving 16 bases between the germline ends. This CDR3 has 15 residues.

This rearrangement joins TRBV7-2 to TRBJ1-5; tentative D call: TRBD1 (6 bases). Trimming removed 5 bases at V and 2 bases at J, with 13 bases between. The CDR3 contains 15 residues. Germline CDR1 reads SGHTA; CDR2 reads FQGNSA. In nucleotides, the CDR3 is TGTGCCAGCAGCCGCGGGGGCAGGGGCAATCAGCCCCAGCATTTT. Its protein product is CASSRGGRGNQPQHF.

This chain joins TRBV28 and TRBJ1-2; 10 nucleotides align to TRBD1. Looked up from germline, CDR1 is MDHEN and CDR2 is SYDVKM. This CDR3 spans 14 amino acids. The V and J ends lost 5 bases and 4 bases, in that order; junction bases with no gene match: 4. CDR3 protein: CASSQGQGSYGYTF. Written as DNA, the CDR3 is TGTGCCAGCAGTCAGGGACAGGGGAGCTATGGCTACACCTTC.

This clone was seen a single time. The chain couples TRBV13 to TRBJ1-6; 8 bases are shared with TRBD1. Germline V gene sequence: CDR1 PRHDT, CDR2 FYEKMQ (reference sequence). The CDR3 has 19 residues. V trimming: 0 bases; J trimming: 7 bases; junction bases outside the gene matches: 14. CDR3 coding DNA: TGTGCCAGCAGCTTAGGATCGGAAAACTACAGGGGGAGAAATTCACCCCTCCACTTT. Its protein is CASSLGSENYRGRNSPLHF.

The chain is built from TRBV7-9 and TRBJ1-4, with TRBD1 as a possible D gene (6 bases). V was clipped by 4 bases and J by 7 bases, with 19 bases between them. The CDR3 sequence is 16 residues long. Germline CDR1 and CDR2: SEHNR and FQNEAQ (reference sequence). CDR3 amino acids: CASSWGTGSVGEKLFF. CDR3 in DNA: TGTGCCAGCAGCTGGGGTACAGGGAGTGTGGGTGAAAAACTGTTTTTT.

The table lists this clone with a count of one. This chain uses TRBV5-4 with TRBJ1-2; D not resolved. Germline CDR1 and CDR2: SGHNT and YYREEE (reference sequence). CDR3 length: 16 residues. Deletions cut 1 base from V and 2 bases from J, with 15 bases between. CDR3 residues: CASSLLASGANYGYTF. CDR3 bases: TGTGCCAGCAGCTTGCTGGCGTCGGGTGCCAACTATGGCTACACCTTC.

This clone was found once. The chain's CDR3 is CASSLLITSDTQYF. The CDR3 DNA reads as TGTGCCAGCTCACTGCTAATCACTAGTGATACGCAGTATTTT. This chain connects TRBV18 to TRBJ2-3, with a possible D match to TRBD2 (5 bases). Germline values: CDR1 KGHSH, CDR2 LQKENI. Trimming shortened V by 4 bases and J by 6 bases, and 14 bases separated the two germline ends. CDR3 length equals 14 residues.

The genes are TRBV7-2 and TRBJ2-7; TRBD1 agrees at 7 bases. Germline CDR1 and CDR2: SGHTA and FQGNSA. CDR3 length: 15 residues. The V segment lost 0 bases and the J segment 0 bases; nucleotides outside the gene matches: 2. The CDR3 nucleotides are TGTGCCAGCAGCTTAGCCAGGGGGTACTCCTACGAGCAGTACTTC. Its protein product is CASSLARGYSYEQYF. Based on the CDR3 plus reference TRBV7-2 and TRBJ2-7, the full variable domain is GAGVSQSPSNKVTEKGKDVELRCDPISGHTALYWYRQSLGQGLEFLIYFQGNSAPDKSGLPSDRFSAERTGGSVSTLTIQRTQQEDSAVYLCASSLARGYSYEQYFGPGTRLTVT.

This chain links TRBV19 with TRBJ2-1; 7 bases map to TRBD2. V lost 1 base, J lost 7 bases, and 7 bases stayed unmatched. From germline, CDR1 is LNHDA and CDR2 SQIVND (reference sequence). The CDR3 is made up of 15 amino acids. CDR3 loop: CASSIAETSSNEQFF. In nucleotides, the CDR3 is TGTGCCAGTAGTATAGCGGAGACTAGCTCGAATGAGCAGTTCTTC.

The chain employs TRBV5-4 and TRBJ2-7; D not resolved. V lost 1 base and J lost 3, with 14 bases in between. Germline V lookup: CDR1 SGHNT, CDR2 YYREEE (reference sequence). The CDR3 length is 15 residues. The CDR3 DNA sequence: TGTGCCAGCAGCTTGATGGGCCTTACTGTCTACGAGCAGTACTTC. It codes for CASSLMGLTVYEQYF.

This clone was recorded only once. V usage is TRBV30 and J usage is TRBJ2-5; D not resolved. CDR1 and CDR2 (germline): GTSNPN, SVGIG (reference sequence). The CDR3 is 12 amino acids. V lost 2 bases and J 1 base, leaving 5 bases between the germline ends. The CDR3 DNA is TGTGCCTGGAGTACTACCCAAGAGACCCAGTACTTC. Protein sequence: CAWSTTQETQYF.

J is TRBJ2-6 and V is TRBV18; D might be TRBD1 (6 bases). Germline CDR1 and CDR2: KGHSH and LQKENI. The CDR3 is 21 residues long. The V gene lost 4 bases and the J gene lost 0 bases, with 25 bases spanning the gap. The CDR3 DNA is TGTGCCAGCTCACTACTTCTGAGTTTGGGACAAAGCCACTCTGGGGCCAACGTCCTGACTTTC. It translates to CASSLLLSLGQSHSGANVLTF.